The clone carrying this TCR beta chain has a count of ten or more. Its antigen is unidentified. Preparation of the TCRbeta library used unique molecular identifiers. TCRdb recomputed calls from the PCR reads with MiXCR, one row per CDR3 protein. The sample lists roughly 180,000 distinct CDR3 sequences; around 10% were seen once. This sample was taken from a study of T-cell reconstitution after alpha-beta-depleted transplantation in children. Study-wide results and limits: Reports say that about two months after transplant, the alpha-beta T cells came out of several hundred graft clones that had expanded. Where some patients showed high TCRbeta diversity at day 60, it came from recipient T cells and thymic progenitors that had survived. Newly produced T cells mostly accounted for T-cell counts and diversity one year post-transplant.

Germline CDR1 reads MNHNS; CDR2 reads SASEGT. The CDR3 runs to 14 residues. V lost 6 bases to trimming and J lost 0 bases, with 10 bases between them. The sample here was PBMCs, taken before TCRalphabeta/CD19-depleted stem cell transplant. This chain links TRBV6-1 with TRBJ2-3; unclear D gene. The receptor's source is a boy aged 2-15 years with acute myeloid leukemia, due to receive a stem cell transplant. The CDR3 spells CASRMMWSTDTQYF. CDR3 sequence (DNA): TGTGCCAGCAGAATGATGTGGAGCACAGATACGCAGTATTTT.